A selection of T cell receptor beta chains follows, all from one sample in a study of T cells in Graves' hyperthyroidism and ophthalmopathy. TCRdb analysed the multiplex PCR reads with MiXCR anew, one entry per CDR3 protein. The table includes under 350,000 distinct CDR3 sequences, roughly 18% detected once. Sequencing was performed on blood. Every receptor here comes from a woman aged 45-65 years with Graves' hyperthyroidism. Both conserved end residues are part of each CDR3. A D gene is named only where the DNA matches it firmly. A row's size may be missing; if present it is once, few, many or a size class.

- TRBJ1-2 once TRBV6-4 TGTGCCAGCAGCGCGGGACGGGACTATGGCTACACCTTC CASSAGRDYGYTF
- TRBJ1-3 - TRBV5-1 TGCGCCAGCAGCTTGGACGGTAGCTCTGGAAACACCATATATTTT CASSLDGSSGNTIYF
- TRBJ1-2 many TRBV7-2 TGTGCCAGCAGCTTTACTCAGCTCGCTGGCTACACCTTC CASSFTQLAGYTF
TRBD2 TRBJ2-3 - TRBV10-3 TGTGCCATCAGTGAGTCTGGCAGCGGGGGGTCCACAGATACGCAGTATTTT CAISESGSGGSTDTQYF
- TRBJ2-7 many TRBV3-1 TGTGCCAGCAGCCAGTGGGCTCCGGGACGTACCTACGAGCAGTACTTC CASSQWAPGRTYEQYF
TRBD2 TRBJ2-1 - TRBV14 TGTGCCAGCAGCCAAGAAACAGGACTAGCTTCGTTGCATGAGCAGTTCTTC CASSQETGLASLHEQFF
- TRBJ1-2 - TRBV20-1 TGCAGTGCTAAGAGTTTATGGCAGGGGAATTACGGCTACACCTTC CSAKSLWQGNYGYTF
TRBD2 TRBJ2-7 many TRBV6-1 TGTGCCAGCAGTTATAGCGGGATGAGCTCCTACGAGCAGTACTTC CASSYSGMSSYEQYF
- TRBJ2-1 many TRBV29-1 TGCAGCGTTGAACCGCTGGTTGAGCAGTTCTTC CSVEPLVEQFF
TRBD1 TRBJ2-7 few TRBV20-1 TGCAGTGCCATAAGCGACAGGGACATGTACGAGCAGTACTTC CSAISDRDMYEQYF
TRBD2 TRBJ2-2 - TRBV24-1 TGTGCCACCAGTGATGAAGCCGGCGGGGGGCTGCATCGCACCGGGGAGCTGTTTTTT CATSDEAGGGLHRTGELFF
- TRBJ1-5 few TRBV30 TGTGCCTGGAGTGTACAGTTCGGGGATAGTCAGCCCCAGCATTTT CAWSVQFGDSQPQHF
- TRBJ1-1 many TRBV3-1 TGTGCCAGCAGCAGGTGGGGTTCAGTCGTCGCTGAAGCTTTCTTT CASSRWGSVVAEAFF
TRBD2 TRBJ2-3 many TRBV11-2 TGTGCCAGCAGCTTAGGACGGGGAGCGGGGGGGCTAACAGATACGCAGTATTTT CASSLGRGAGGLTDTQYF
TRBD2 TRBJ2-7 - TRBV10-3 TGTGCCATCAGTGACCCTGGGCTAGCGGGAGCCTACGAGCAGTACTTC CAISDPGLAGAYEQYF
- TRBJ2-2 - TRBV7-8 TGTGCCAGCAGCTTTCTCTGGAACACCGGGGAGCTGTTTTTT CASSFLWNTGELFF
- TRBJ2-3 many TRBV11-2 TGTGCCAGCAGCTTGGGTGCCAGGCCCACAGATACGCAGTATTTT CASSLGARPTDTQYF
TRBD1 TRBJ1-5 - TRBV7-9 TGTGCCAGCAGCTTCGGAGGGGACAGGGGCTTAAGCAATCAGCCCCAGCATTTT CASSFGGDRGLSNQPQHF
TRBD1 TRBJ1-1 - TRBV3-1 TGTGCCAGCAGCCCGCAGGGGGCGGATTTAGCTTTCTTT CASSPQGADLAFF
TRBD2 TRBJ2-1 many TRBV5-1 TGCGCCAGCAGCTTGGTAGCGGGAGGGTTAAACAATGAGCAGTTCTTC CASSLVAGGLNNEQFF
- TRBJ2-1 few TRBV6-2/TRBV6-3 TGTGCCAGCCGACGCCATCCAGTGAATGAGCAGTTCTTC CASRRHPVNEQFF
- TRBJ2-7 - TRBV7-2 TGTGCCAGCAGCCCCCCGAGTAGGTCCTACGAGCAGTACTTC CASSPPSRSYEQYF
TRBD2 TRBJ2-2 many TRBV3-1 TGTGCCAGCAGGCCCCTTGACGGGGGGGTTGGCGGGGAGCTGTTTTTT CASRPLDGGVGGELFF
- TRBJ2-1 few TRBV4-1 TGCGCCAGCAGCCAAGCGGCGAGAGGGGGACCCGACAATGAGCAGTTCTTC CASSQAARGGPDNEQFF
- TRBJ2-3 many TRBV30 TGTGCCTGGGGGAACGGTGACAGTCTCACAGATACGCAGTATTTT CAWGNGDSLTDTQYF
- TRBJ2-7 - TRBV5-8 TGTGCCAACAGCCTCGGGGTCGTCGAGCAGTACTTC CANSLGVVEQYF
TRBD1 TRBJ2-7 many TRBV2 TGTGCCAGCACCCCGGACAGGGAGAGCGAGCAGTACTTC CASTPDRESEQYF
TRBD2 TRBJ2-1 many TRBV7-8 TGTGCCAGCAGCCACAGGACTAGCAATGAGCAGTTCTTC CASSHRTSNEQFF
TRBD2 TRBJ2-5 few TRBV6-1 TGTGCCAGCACTCCAACTCTAGCGGGCGAGACCCAGTACTTC CASTPTLAGETQYF
TRBD1 TRBJ2-7 few TRBV5-1 TGCGCCAGCAGCTTGGAATGGACAGGGGGCTCCTACGAGCAGTACTTC CASSLEWTGGSYEQYF
- TRBJ2-1 few TRBV28 TGTGCCAGCAGTTTATACGCTAGCGCCTCTGACAATGAGCAGTTCTTC CASSLYASASDNEQFF
TRBD1 TRBJ2-7 many TRBV2 TGTGCCAGCAGTCCCGGGACAGGGGTCGAGCAGTACTTC CASSPGTGVEQYF
TRBD1 TRBJ1-1 many TRBV5-1 TGCGCCAGCAGCTTGGGAGACAGGGCGAACACTGAAGCTTTCTTT CASSLGDRANTEAFF
- TRBJ2-7 - TRBV7-9 TGTGCCAGCAGCAAGACCGAGGGGGGGGTCTACGAGCAGTACTTC CASSKTEGGVYEQYF
TRBD2 TRBJ2-2 - TRBV28 TGTGCCCGACACGACCGCAGACTAGCGGGAGGGACCGGGGAGCTGTTTTTT CARHDRRLAGGTGELFF
- TRBJ2-3 many TRBV11-3 TGTGCCAGCAGCTTAGCAGCTAGCACAGATACGCAGTATTTT CASSLAASTDTQYF
- TRBJ2-7 - TRBV28 TGTGCCAGCAACCCGACGGCTAGCGTCTACGAGCAGTACTTC CASNPTASVYEQYF